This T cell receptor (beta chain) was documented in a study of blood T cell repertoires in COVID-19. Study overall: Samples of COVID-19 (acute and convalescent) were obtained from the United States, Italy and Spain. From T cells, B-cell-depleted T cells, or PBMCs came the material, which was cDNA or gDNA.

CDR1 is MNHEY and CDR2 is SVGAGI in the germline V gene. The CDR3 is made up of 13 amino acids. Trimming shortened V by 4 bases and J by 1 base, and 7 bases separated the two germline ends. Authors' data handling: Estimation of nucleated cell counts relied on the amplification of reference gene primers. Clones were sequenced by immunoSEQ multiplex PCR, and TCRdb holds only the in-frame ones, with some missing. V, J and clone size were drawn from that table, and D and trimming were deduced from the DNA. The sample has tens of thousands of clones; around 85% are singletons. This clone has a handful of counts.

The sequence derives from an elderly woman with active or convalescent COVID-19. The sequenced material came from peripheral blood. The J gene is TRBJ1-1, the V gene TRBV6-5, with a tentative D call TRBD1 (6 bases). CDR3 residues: CASSSDRNTEAFF. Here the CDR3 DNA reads TGTGCCAGCAGTTCGGACAGGAACACTGAAGCTTTCTTT.